The next 2 T cell receptor beta chains were all read from a single sample in a study of shared clonotypes between healthy human individuals. Sequenced by immunoSEQ multiplex PCR; TCRdb stores in-frame clones only, minus some. The table lists a few million clones, more than 85% of them singletons. The sequencing input was naive CD4+ T cells from PBMCs. The subset: CD45RA+ positively selected. These TCRs come from a man in his late teens or twenties in good health. Some clones in this sample may be carry-over from other donors' samples.

The V and J genes are TRBV19 and TRBJ1-3; D is uncertain. The CDR3 length is 13 residues. Trimming cost V 7 bases and J 0 bases, with 7 bases left between them. Germline lookup yields CDR1 LNHDA and CDR2 SQIVND (reference sequence). The CDR3 DNA follows: TGTGCCAGTACTCTCATCTCTGGAAACACCATATATTTT. Protein product: CASTLISGNTIYF.

The J gene is TRBJ1-4, the V gene TRBV18; D not resolved. Trimming removed 2 bases from V and 10 bases from J, with 17 bases in between. The CDR3 spans 15 residues. In germline, CDR1 is KGHSH, CDR2 LQKENI. Written as DNA, the CDR3 is TGTGCCAGCTCACCAGATTTGACGGACCGCCGAAAACTGTTTTTT. Its protein product is CASSPDLTDRRKLFF.